This T cell receptor beta chain was captured in a study of shared clonotypes between healthy human individuals. Overall study findings and caveats: Depth of sequencing was expected to influence donor clonotype sharing.

This clone was observed a single time. Its antigen is undetermined. Method: immunoSEQ multiplex PCR; TCRdb's copy keeps in-frame clones and lacks some. The sample yields roughly 1,000,000 clones, around 82% seen once. This CDR3 has 18 amino acids. Germline V gene lookup returns CDR1 PRHDT and CDR2 FYEKMQ (reference sequence). V lost 4 bases to trimming and J lost 3 bases; unmatched junction nucleotides: 17. This TCR was sampled from a man in his late teens or twenties in good health. Some clones in this sample may be carry-over from other donors' samples. Sequencing was carried out using memory CD4+ T cells from PBMCs. Subset given: CD45RA-negative fraction. This chain links TRBV13 with TRBJ2-7, with 8 nucleotides matching TRBD1. CDR3 nucleotide sequence: TGTGCCAGCAGCTCTCAGGGGGCGACAGGGACCGATTTCTACGAGCAGTACTTC. Its protein product is CASSSQGATGTDFYEQYF.